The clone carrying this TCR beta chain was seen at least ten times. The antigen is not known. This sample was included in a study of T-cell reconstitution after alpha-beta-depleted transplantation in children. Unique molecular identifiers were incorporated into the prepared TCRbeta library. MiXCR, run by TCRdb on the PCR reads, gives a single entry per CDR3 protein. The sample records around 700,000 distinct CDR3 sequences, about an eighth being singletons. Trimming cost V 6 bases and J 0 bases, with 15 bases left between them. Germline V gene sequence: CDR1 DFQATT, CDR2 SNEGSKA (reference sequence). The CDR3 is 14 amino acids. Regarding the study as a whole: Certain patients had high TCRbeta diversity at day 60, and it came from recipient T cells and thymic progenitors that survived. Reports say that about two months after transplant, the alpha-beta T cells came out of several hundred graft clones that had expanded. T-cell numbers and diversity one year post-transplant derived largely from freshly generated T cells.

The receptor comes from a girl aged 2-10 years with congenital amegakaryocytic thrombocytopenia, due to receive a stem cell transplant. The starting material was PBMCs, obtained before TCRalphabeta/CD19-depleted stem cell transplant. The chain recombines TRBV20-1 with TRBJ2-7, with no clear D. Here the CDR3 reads CSAFLPLSSYEQYF. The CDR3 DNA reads TGCAGTGCCTTTTTGCCCCTAAGCTCCTACGAGCAGTACTTC.